One and the same sample provided the 2 T cell receptor beta chains below, sequenced in a study of shared T cell receptors in the human thymus. Generated by immunoSEQ multiplex PCR, the TCRdb table keeps only in-frame clones and is missing some. The sample contains some 700,000 clones, 80% to 90% of which appear only once. These data also formed part of another study, on human thymus T cells.

The material sequenced was thymocytes. All receptors derive from a girl under three years old with a congenital heart defect.

The V call is TRBV7-9, the J call TRBJ1-1, with D tentatively TRBD1 (6 bases). CDR1 is SEHNR and CDR2 is FQNEAQ in the germline V gene (reference sequence). V was cut by 3 bases and J by 7 bases, with 9 bases left in between. The CDR3 extends over 12 amino acids. The CDR3 bases are TGTGCCAGCAGCTTTGGACAGCATGAAGCTTTCTTT. Amino acid sequence: CASSFGQHEAFF.

The chain has TRBV28 and TRBJ1-6; D not resolved. Trimming took 6 bases from V and 5 from J, leaving 14 bases between them. The CDR3 loop spans 15 amino acids. CDR1 is MDHEN, CDR2 SYDVKM, per germline. CDR3 loop: CASRRRRVNNSPLHF. The CDR3 bases are TGTGCCAGCAGGCGGCGTCGAGTCAATAATTCACCCCTCCACTTT.